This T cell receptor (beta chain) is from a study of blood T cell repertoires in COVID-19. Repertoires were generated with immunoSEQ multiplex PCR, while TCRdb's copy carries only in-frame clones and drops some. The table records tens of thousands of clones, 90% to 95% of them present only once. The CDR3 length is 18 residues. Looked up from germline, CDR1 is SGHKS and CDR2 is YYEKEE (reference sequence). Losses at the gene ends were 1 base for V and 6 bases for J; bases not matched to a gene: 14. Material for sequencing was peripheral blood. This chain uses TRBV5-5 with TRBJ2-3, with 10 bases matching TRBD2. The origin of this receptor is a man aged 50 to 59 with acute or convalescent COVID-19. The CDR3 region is CASSLLAGVGFLADTQYF. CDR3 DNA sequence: TGTGCCAGCAGCTTGCTAGCGGGAGTGGGGTTCTTGGCTGATACGCAGTATTTT.